The table lists the clone carrying this TCR beta chain with many counts. Antigen unknown. This sample was included in a study of spatial heterogeneity in lung cancer. Findings of the study overall: Higher tumor mutation counts went along with higher counts of expanded intratumoral alpha and beta TCRs. Quantities of ubiquitous and regional expanded TCRs paralleled ubiquitous and regional nonsynonymous mutations, respectively.

Documented time point: sample taken at primary tumor resection. Whole RNA, which was extracted from tumor, nontumor lung tissue or frozen PBMC, was sequenced without any cell sorting. The presence of a unique molecular identifier marked each TCR cDNA molecule. TCRdb independently ran MiXCR on the 5' RACE reads; one entry per CDR3 protein. The table shows 25,000 to 30,000 distinct CDR3 sequences, with just over 7% occurring only once. The CDR3 length is 16 residues. The germline V and J ends were trimmed by 6 bases and 4 bases, with 19 bases remaining between them. The sequence was obtained from a male donor with early-stage non-small cell lung cancer. The chain uses TRBV12-3 or TRBV12-4 and TRBJ1-3, with unresolved D. The sample here was lung tumor tissue, taken at surgery. Written as DNA, the CDR3 is TGTGCCAGCAGCAAACCCTCCCCCGTGGCGGGAAACACCATATATTTT. Its translation is CASSKPSPVAGNTIYF.